A single sample gave rise to the 31 T cell receptor beta chains below, sequenced in a study of blood T cell repertoires in COVID-19. Produced via immunoSEQ multiplex PCR; TCRdb's table is partial and in-frame only. The data show 250,000 to 350,000 clones, approximately 90% seen once. Input material: PBMCs or T cells enriched from blood (not recorded which). The receptors here all came from a woman between 25 and 40 years old who had recovered from COVID-19.

The J gene is TRBJ1-1, the V gene TRBV20-1; D uncertain. The germline V gene has CDR1 DFQATT and CDR2 SNEGSKA (reference sequence). The V gene lost 3 bases and the J gene lost 0 bases, with 20 bases spanning the gap. The CDR3 is 17 amino acids. Here the CDR3 DNA reads TGCAGTGCTAGTAAGGCAGGCATATTATTAGTGAACACTGAAGCTTTCTTT. It is translated as CSASKAGILLVNTEAFF.

The count of this clone is one. The V and J genes are TRBV10-3 and TRBJ1-6; D is uncertain. Trimming left V 3 bases short and J 8 bases short, with 14 bases between. This CDR3 comprises 15 residues. CDR1 ENHRY and CDR2 SYGVKD come from the germline V gene. The CDR3 DNA follows: TGTGCCATCAGTGATCGAGTCGGGTGGGATTCACCCCTCCACTTT. Translation: CAISDRVGWDSPLHF.

The rearrangement links TRBV30 to TRBJ1-1; TRBD1 might be the D (5 bases). Germline V lookup: CDR1 GTSNPN, CDR2 SVGIG (reference sequence). The CDR3 sequence is 13 residues long. Trimming shortened V by 4 bases and J by 5 bases, and 14 bases separated the two germline ends. The CDR3 nucleotides read TGTGCCTGGAACCTGGGGGGGAGGACTGAAGCTTTCTTT. It encodes CAWNLGGRTEAFF.

The rearrangement links TRBV10-1 to TRBJ2-5; 8 bases fit TRBD2. CDR1 is WNHNN, CDR2 SYGVQD, per germline (reference sequence). The CDR3 runs 14 residues. J lost 5 bases, V lost 7 bases, and 9 bases had no gene match. CDR3 coding DNA: TGCGCCAGCACCCGATCGGGGGGGTGGGAGACCCAGTACTTC. As protein: CASTRSGGWETQYF.

The rearrangement links TRBV27 to TRBJ2-1, with D perhaps TRBD2 (6 bases). Deletions cut 0 bases from V and 8 bases from J, with 11 bases between. The CDR3 is 14 amino acids. The V gene's germline CDR1 is MNHEY and CDR2 SMNVEV (reference sequence). The CDR3 protein is CASSLSMGGYEQFF. The CDR3 DNA reads TGTGCCAGCAGTTTATCGATGGGGGGATATGAGCAGTTCTTC.

In nucleotides, the CDR3 is TGTGCCAGCAGTTACGGTCAACGGGGGAACACTGAAGCTTTCTTT. Residues: CASSYGQRGNTEAFF. The chain joins TRBV6-5 to TRBJ1-1, with D hard to call. The germline V gene encodes CDR1 MNHEY and CDR2 SVGAGI. Trimming cost V 2 bases and J 1 base, with 11 bases left between them. The CDR3 covers 15 residues.

V is TRBV30 and J is TRBJ1-1; 9 nucleotides align to TRBD1. The J segment lost 5 bases and the V segment lost 3 bases, leaving 4 bases of the junction unmatched. CDR1 and CDR2 from the germline V gene are GTSNPN and SVGIG (reference sequence). The CDR3 is 13 amino acids. This CDR3 is CAWSEQGATEAFF. CDR3 nucleotides: TGTGCCTGGAGCGAACAGGGGGCGACTGAAGCTTTCTTT.

The CDR3 sequence is CASRSATNEKLFF. In nucleotides, the CDR3 is TGTGCCAGTAGGTCTGCAACTAATGAAAAACTGTTTTTT. The rearrangement joins TRBV19 to TRBJ1-4; D call uncertain. CDR1 is LNHDA, CDR2 SQIVND, per germline (reference sequence). V lost 6 bases to trimming and J lost 0 bases, with 5 bases between them. There are 13 residues in the CDR3.

CDR3 nucleotides: TGTGCCTGGTCCGGGACAGGGGGGCACGGGGCCAACGTCCTGACTTTC. Its protein product is CAWSGTGGHGANVLTF. This chain joins TRBV30 and TRBJ2-6; 11 bases fit TRBD1. The CDR3 has 16 amino acids. Looked up from germline, CDR1 is GTSNPN and CDR2 is SVGIG (reference sequence). The trim removed 5 bases at V and 4 bases at J, leaving 7 bases unmatched.

The V call is TRBV27, the J call TRBJ1-1; no clear D. This CDR3 spans 12 amino acids. Germline V lookup: CDR1 MNHEY, CDR2 SMNVEV (reference sequence). Trimming cost V 3 bases and J 8 bases, with 10 bases left between them. This CDR3 reads CASSFPSGEAFF. The DNA for the CDR3 is TGTGCCAGCAGTTTCCCCTCGGGGGAAGCTTTCTTT.

This clone has a single count. A much more abundant neighbour one base away suggests this may be a read error. The sample holds other DNA sequences that translate to the same CDR3. The chain recombines TRBV6-1 with TRBJ1-5; D is unclear. This CDR3 has 14 amino acids. Germline V lookup: CDR1 MNHNS, CDR2 SASEGT. Trimming took 1 base from V and 4 from J, leaving 8 bases between them. In DNA form, the CDR3 reads TGTGCCAGCAGTGAAGGGGGAGGTAATCAGCCCCAGCATTTT. This translates into CASSEGGGNQPQHF.

This chain uses TRBV2 with TRBJ1-3; 7 nucleotides line up with TRBD1. CDR1 and CDR2 (germline): SNHLY, FYNNEI. The CDR3 consists of 14 residues. Trimming at V came to 2 bases and at J to 11 bases, leaving 9 bases not matched to a gene. This CDR3 is CASSETAGGLSIYF. The CDR3 DNA reads as TGTGCCAGCAGTGAAACGGCAGGGGGTTTGTCCATATATTTT. The entire variable domain, with the rest obtained from reference TRBV2 and TRBJ1-3, is as follows: EPEVTQTPSHQVTQMGQEVILRCVPISNHLYFYWYRQILGQKVEFLVSFYNNEISEKSEIFDDQFSVERPDGSNFTLKIRSTKLEDSAMYFCASSETAGGLSIYFGEGSWLTVV.

This clone was picked up one time. The genes are TRBV28 and TRBJ1-1; D call uncertain. The CDR3 contains 13 residues. Germline V CDR1 and CDR2: MDHEN, SYDVKM. The CDR3 DNA reads TGTGCAAGCTTTGAGCCCATGAACACTGAAGCTTTCTTT. The encoded protein is CASFEPMNTEAFF.

Only one count was recorded for this clone. V gene TRBV19 combines with J gene TRBJ2-3; 8 nucleotides align to TRBD1. The CDR3 extends over 12 amino acids. The V gene's germline CDR1 is LNHDA and CDR2 SQIVND (reference sequence). J gave up 9 bases and V 6 bases, and 5 bases lay outside the gene matches. CDR3 sequence (DNA): TGTGCCAGTAGCCGGGACAGGCACACGCAGTATTTT. Amino acids: CASSRDRHTQYF.

V gene TRBV4-3 combines with J gene TRBJ2-7; 9 nucleotides align to TRBD1. V was pared by 1 base and J by 3 bases, with 7 bases of the junction left unmatched. The CDR3 covers 16 residues. Germline loops: CDR1 LGHNA, CDR2 YSLEER. CDR3 DNA: TGCGCCAGCAGCCAAGGGATGGGACAGGGTCGCTACGAGCAGTACTTC. This encodes CASSQGMGQGRYEQYF.

The chain carries TRBV11-2 and TRBJ2-7; TRBD2 matches at 10 bases. Germline V gives CDR1 SGHAT, CDR2 FQNNGV. The V and J ends lost 1 base and 1 base, in that order; junction bases with no gene match: 4. The CDR3 is 16 residues long. The DNA of the CDR3 is TGTGCCAGCAGCTTAGTTCCAGCGGGGGGGTCCTACGAGCAGTACTTC. It yields the protein CASSLVPAGGSYEQYF.

The chain combines TRBV19 with TRBJ1-5; tentatively, D is TRBD1 (6 bases). From germline, CDR1 is LNHDA and CDR2 SQIVND (reference sequence). This CDR3 contains 15 residues. Deletions cut 4 bases from V and 1 base from J, with 11 bases between. The CDR3 DNA reads TGTGCCAGTAGTACCTTCGGACAGAGCAATCAGCCCCAGCATTTT. Amino acids: CASSTFGQSNQPQHF.

The rearrangement links TRBV9 to TRBJ2-1, with D unresolved. The germline V and J ends were trimmed by 4 bases and 4 bases, with 9 bases remaining between them. The CDR3 covers 13 residues. Germline CDR1 SGDLS, CDR2 YYNGEE. In DNA, the CDR3 is TGTGCCAGCAGCCCCGTGGAGTACAATGAGCAGTTCTTC. Amino acids: CASSPVEYNEQFF.

The genes are TRBV18 and TRBJ2-5; no clear D gene. The V end lost 4 bases, the J end lost 3 bases, and 6 bases lay between the germline ends. CDR3 length: 12 amino acids. Germline CDR1 is KGHSH and CDR2 is LQKENI. The CDR3 DNA sequence: TGTGCCAGCTCACTTCGGGAAGAGACCCAGTACTTC. Protein product: CASSLREETQYF.

The gene calls are TRBV30 and TRBJ2-7; D ambiguous. The V gene lost 2 bases and the J gene lost 2 bases, with 4 bases spanning the gap. In germline, CDR1 is GTSNPN, CDR2 SVGIG (reference sequence). The CDR3 consists of 11 residues. The CDR3 region is CAWSFAYEQYF. For the CDR3, the DNA is TGTGCCTGGAGTTTCGCCTACGAGCAGTACTTC.

This chain uses TRBV9 with TRBJ1-1, with D hard to call. The CDR3 extends over 14 amino acids. CDR1 is SGDLS and CDR2 is YYNGEE in the germline V gene. Between the trimmed V and J ends, which lost 0 bases and 1 base, there was a span of 7 bases. CDR3 DNA sequence: TGTGCCAGCAGCGTAGTTGGCCGGAACACTGAAGCTTTCTTT. Translated, it gives CASSVVGRNTEAFF.

The chain has TRBV7-2 and TRBJ1-4; no firm D call. Germline lookup yields CDR1 SGHTA and CDR2 FQGNSA. Trimming pared 4 bases from V and 4 bases from J, leaving 16 bases between. The CDR3 is 16 amino acids. CDR3: CASSSISWTDNEKLFF. The CDR3 DNA reads as TGTGCCAGCAGCTCCATCTCCTGGACTGATAATGAAAAACTGTTTTTT.

The chain couples TRBV2 to TRBJ2-1; 10 nucleotides line up with TRBD2. The CDR3 loop spans 19 amino acids. CDR1 is SNHLY, CDR2 FYNNEI, per germline. V shed 4 bases, J shed 6 bases, and the junction held 18 bases outside the gene matches. CDR3 protein: CASSVPGLAGDLASNEQFF. Here the CDR3 DNA reads TGTGCCAGCAGTGTACCCGGCCTAGCGGGGGATCTTGCGTCCAATGAGCAGTTCTTC.

The chain is built from TRBV7-2 and TRBJ1-3, with 8 bases matching TRBD1. Looked up from germline, CDR1 is SGHTA and CDR2 is FQGNSA. The CDR3 totals 16 residues. After removal of 0 bases from V and 3 bases from J, the junction contained 4 bases not matched to a gene. CDR3 sequence: CASSLAVTGVGNTIYF. For the CDR3, the DNA is TGTGCCAGCAGCTTAGCGGTGACAGGGGTTGGAAACACCATATATTTT. Combining the CDR3 with reference TRBV7-2 and TRBJ1-3 gives the whole variable domain GAGVSQSPSNKVTEKGKDVELRCDPISGHTALYWYRQSLGQGLEFLIYFQGNSAPDKSGLPSDRFSAERTGGSVSTLTIQRTQQEDSAVYLCASSLAVTGVGNTIYFGEGSWLTVV.

The V and J genes are TRBV6-5 and TRBJ1-2; no definite D call. Germline CDR1 and CDR2: MNHEY and SVGAGI. V lost 5 bases, J lost 6 bases, and 13 bases lay in between. The CDR3 extends over 13 amino acids. This CDR3 reads CASSTTLGDGYTF. CDR3 DNA: TGTGCCAGCAGTACGACACTTGGCGATGGCTACACCTTC.

DNA of the CDR3: TGTGCCAGCACCCAGGGTCCTGGATTCGAGCAGTACTTC. Amino acids: CASTQGPGFEQYF. The rearrangement links TRBV12-3 or TRBV12-4 to TRBJ2-7; a possible D gene is TRBD1 (5 bases). The V gene lost 7 bases and the J gene lost 6 bases, with 16 bases spanning the gap. This CDR3 comprises 13 residues.

The chain uses TRBV12-5 and TRBJ1-1; D unclear. The CDR3 runs 17 residues. Germline V lookup: CDR1 LGHNT, CDR2 FRNRAP. Trimming stripped 4 bases from V and 2 bases from J, with 20 bases between. Here the CDR3 reads CASGSEVGVRPNTEAFF. CDR3 nucleotide sequence: TGTGCTAGTGGTTCCGAGGTGGGAGTCAGGCCAAACACTGAAGCTTTCTTT.

The V and J genes are TRBV7-9 and TRBJ2-7; TRBD1 might be the D (5 bases). V gave up 5 bases and J gave up 1 base, with 18 bases separating them. The length of the CDR3 is 16 residues. Germline V gives CDR1 SEHNR, CDR2 FQNEAQ (reference sequence). The CDR3 DNA sequence: TGTGCCAGCAGCGCAGTAGGCCAGGGCCGATCCTACGAGCAGTACTTC. Translated: CASSAVGQGRSYEQYF.

The rearrangement joins TRBV13 to TRBJ2-7, with 15 bases lining up with TRBD2. The germline V gene encodes CDR1 PRHDT and CDR2 FYEKMQ (reference sequence). The CDR3 totals 17 residues. The junction had 7 bases not matched to a gene; V was cut back by 2 bases and J by 5 bases. CDR3 residues: CASSLLGLAGGLDEQYF. DNA of the CDR3: TGTGCCAGCAGCTTACTAGGACTAGCGGGGGGGCTGGACGAGCAGTACTTC.

The gene calls are TRBV6-1 and TRBJ1-2; 9 positions agree with TRBD1. V trimming: 2 bases; J trimming: 8 bases; junction bases outside the gene matches: 6. The CDR3 is 14 amino acids. CDR1 and CDR2 (germline): MNHNS, SASEGT. The DNA of the CDR3 is TGTGCCAGCAGTGAAAGGGGACAGGGCGGAGGCTACACCTTC. Translating it yields CASSERGQGGGYTF.

The chain carries TRBV5-1 and TRBJ1-2; no clear D gene. The germline V gene encodes CDR1 SGHRS and CDR2 YFSETQ. V was shortened by 5 bases and J by 8 bases, with 10 bases between the two germline ends. There are 11 residues in the CDR3. CDR3 sequence: CASSYEEGYTF. Written as DNA, the CDR3 is TGCGCCAGCAGTTATGAGGAGGGCTACACCTTC.